Listed below are T cell receptor beta chains from one sample, sequenced in a study of blood T cell repertoires in COVID-19. Sequenced by immunoSEQ multiplex PCR; TCRdb stores in-frame clones only, minus some. The table records under 140,000 clones, roughly four fifths of them present only once. Sequenced sample: peripheral blood. The receptors originated from an older woman with acute or convalescent COVID-19. Both conserved end residues are part of each CDR3. The D gene is left open where the match is weak. Where a row states a size, it is once, few, many or the class of an expanded clone; other rows omit it.

TRBV27	TRBJ1-4	.	TRBD1	CASSLGTGDGEKLFF	TGTGCCAGCAGTTTAGGGACAGGGGACGGAGAAAAACTGTTTTTT
TRBV10-3	TRBJ2-1	.	.	CATENLVGNEQFF	TGTGCCACCGAGAACCTCGTTGGCAATGAGCAGTTCTTC
TRBV7-9	TRBJ1-6	.	.	CASSLASQGGNSPLHF	TGTGCCAGCAGCTTGGCTTCCCAGGGTGGGAATTCACCCCTCCACTTT
TRBV3-1/TRBV3-2	TRBJ1-1	.	TRBD1	CASSPGTGDTEAFF	TGTGCCAGCAGCCCCGGGACAGGTGACACTGAAGCTTTCTTT
TRBV4-3	TRBJ2-2	.	TRBD2	CASSPGAGANTGELFF	TGCGCCAGCAGCCCTGGAGCGGGGGCGAACACCGGGGAGCTGTTTTTT
TRBV19	TRBJ1-2	.	.	CASSIDRRYGYTF	TGTGCCAGTAGTATAGACAGGCGCTATGGCTACACCTTC
TRBV12-3/TRBV12-4	TRBJ1-2	.	.	CASSPVSGDGYTF	TGTGCCAGCAGTCCAGTTTCGGGGGATGGCTACACCTTC
TRBV7-2	TRBJ1-5	few	.	CASSLDFTSNQPQHF	TGTGCCAGCAGCTTAGACTTTACGAGCAATCAGCCCCAGCATTTT
TRBV18	TRBJ1-1	.	.	CASSPGQAPNTEAFF	TGTGCCAGCTCACCTGGGCAGGCCCCGAACACTGAAGCTTTCTTT
TRBV2	TRBJ2-7	.	.	CASSTGVGPSYEQYF	TGTGCCAGCAGTACCGGAGTGGGTCCCTCCTACGAGCAGTACTTC
TRBV18	TRBJ1-2	.	.	CASSPPPGNNYGYTF	TGTGCCAGCTCACCACCGCCGGGTAACAACTATGGCTACACCTTC
TRBV5-6	TRBJ2-7	.	TRBD1	CASSSTGVTYEQYF	TGTGCCAGCAGTTCGACAGGGGTGACCTACGAGCAGTACTTC
TRBV19	TRBJ2-2	.	TRBD1	CASSIGQGAFAGELFF	TGTGCCAGTAGTATAGGTCAGGGGGCTTTTGCCGGGGAGCTGTTTTTT
TRBV9	TRBJ1-4	few	.	CASSVGQGTNEKLFF	TGTGCCAGCAGCGTCGGGCAGGGCACTAATGAAAAACTGTTTTTT
TRBV9	TRBJ2-5	.	.	CASSVFGGGIQETQYF	TGTGCCAGCAGCGTATTTGGCGGGGGCATCCAAGAGACCCAGTACTTC
TRBV30	TRBJ1-6	few	.	CAWSLDSGNSPLHF	TGTGCCTGGAGTCTGGACAGCGGAAATTCACCCCTCCACTTT
TRBV2	TRBJ2-1	.	TRBD2	CASSGGGESYNEQFF	TGTGCCAGCAGTGGCGGGGGGGAGTCGTACAATGAGCAGTTCTTC
TRBV12-3/TRBV12-4	TRBJ1-5	.	.	CASSPEGTWPQHF	TGTGCCAGCAGCCCCGAGGGCACATGGCCCCAGCATTTT
TRBV18	TRBJ2-3	.	.	CASSPWEEGTDTQYF	TGTGCCAGCTCACCATGGGAGGAGGGGACAGATACGCAGTATTTT
TRBV5-5	TRBJ1-6	.	.	CASSDHEYSNSPLHF	TGTGCCAGCAGCGATCACGAGTATTCGAATTCACCCCTCCACTTT
TRBV19	TRBJ1-1	few	.	CASSIGIGGQGSEAFF	TGTGCCAGTAGTATAGGAATTGGGGGCCAGGGTAGTGAAGCTTTCTTT
TRBV5-1	TRBJ1-5	.	.	CASSLAGGSQPQHF	TGCGCCAGCAGCTTGGCCGGGGGTAGTCAGCCCCAGCATTTT
TRBV6-5	TRBJ2-7	.	.	CASSYSHYSATEQYF	TGTGCCAGCAGTTACTCGCACTACTCTGCTACCGAGCAGTACTTC
TRBV30	TRBJ1-5	.	.	CAWSVQGGQPQHF	TGTGCCTGGAGTGTACAGGGTGGGCAGCCCCAGCATTTT
TRBV4-3	TRBJ1-6	.	.	CASSQVVGSSSYNSPLHF	TGCGCCAGCAGCCAAGTCGTGGGCAGCAGCTCCTATAATTCACCCCTCCACTTT
TRBV7-9	TRBJ2-5	.	.	CASRPKRRVQETQYF	TGTGCCAGCAGGCCAAAAAGAAGAGTCCAAGAGACCCAGTACTTC